The clone carrying this TCR beta chain was counted between two and nine times. No antigen is known for it. It was through 5'RACE template switching that TCR cDNA was made, with a universal primer site and UMIs added. TCRdb used MiXCR to reprocess the 5' RACE reads, holding one entry per CDR3 protein. The sample shows around 300,000 distinct CDR3 sequences, 10% to 15% of them seen only once. Per germline, CDR1 KGHSH and CDR2 LQKENI. The CDR3 covers 14 residues. V was shortened by 3 bases and J by 6 bases, with 15 bases between the two germline ends. This entry belongs to a study of T cells after yellow fever vaccination. In the study overall: SMART-Seq v4 Ultra Low Input handled preparation of low-cell-number fractions.

Study-level findings and limits: In FACS-sorted repertoires, abundant clonotypes from the bulk population could appear as contaminants. After the booster, over 95% of CD4 and 88% of CD8 primary-response clones were re-detected.

Here the sequenced sample was CD4+ T cells sorted from PBMCs, taken 45 days after the yellow fever booster vaccination. The clonotype comes from a man aged 30 to 45 who received the YFV17D yellow fever vaccine. J is TRBJ2-7 and V is TRBV18; D unclear. The chain's CDR3 is CASSPKAGSGEQYF. The CDR3 DNA reads as TGTGCCAGCTCACCGAAGGCAGGATCCGGCGAGCAGTACTTC.